The rows below give T cell receptor beta chains drawn from one sample of a study of HIV-infected patients and healthy controls. TCRdb itself ran the 5' RACE reads through MiXCR, one entry per CDR3 protein. Of 20,000 to 30,000 distinct CDR3 sequences in the sample, under 9.5% were seen once. Specimen: blood. All receptors come from an adult in good health. The CDR3 runs from the conserved cysteine through the conserved F or W. The D gene is left open where the match is weak. Size is omitted from some rows. Given values are once, few, many or a class for expanded clones.

many | NA | TRBJ1-2 | TRBV14 | CASSQVSTGNYGYTF
many | TRBD1 | TRBJ2-5 | TRBV7-3 | CASSPDRGRAETQYF
many | NA | TRBJ1-5 | TRBV6-5 | CASSNGPSNQPQHF
few | NA | TRBJ2-3 | TRBV6-2/TRBV6-3 | CASKSLRASTDTQYF
many | TRBD1 | TRBJ1-1 | TRBV6-2/TRBV6-3 | CASRTTGGAGGTEAFF
many | TRBD1 | TRBJ1-6 | TRBV7-9 | CASSPRGTGDSPLHF
many | TRBD1 | TRBJ2-7 | TRBV14 | CASSPRPGTGVYEQYF
many | NA | TRBJ2-5 | TRBV12-3/TRBV12-4 | CASSAGTLPQYF
NA | TRBD2 | TRBJ2-3 | TRBV19 | CASNPSGRRTDTQYF
many | TRBD1 | TRBJ1-5 | TRBV7-9 | CASSLGQGANQPQHF
few | NA | TRBJ1-1 | TRBV30 | CAWSVEGSSTEAFF
many | NA | TRBJ2-5 | TRBV12-3/TRBV12-4 | CASSFRGEQYF
many | TRBD1 | TRBJ1-4 | TRBV5-8 | CASSWDSLGEKLFF
many | NA | TRBJ2-7 | TRBV5-1 | CASSADYRAEQYF
many | NA | TRBJ1-2 | TRBV9 | CASSVGGASNYGYTF
many | NA | TRBJ1-5 | TRBV12-3/TRBV12-4 | CASNSGPRQPQHF
few | NA | TRBJ1-1 | TRBV15 | CATSNFVGSEAFF
NA | NA | TRBJ2-1 | TRBV7-8 | CASSLEPAGAYNEQFF
many | NA | TRBJ1-5 | TRBV5-1 | CASRLGAVNNQPQHF
NA | TRBD1 | TRBJ2-3 | TRBV5-4 | CASSSRRQGSTDTQYF
many | NA | TRBJ1-2 | TRBV7-2 | CASSLDSGRSSNYGYTF
medium-sized | TRBD2 | TRBJ2-7 | TRBV25-1 | CASSEQREGPYEQYF
many | NA | TRBJ1-1 | TRBV28 | CASSLFRGGRTEAFF
few | NA | TRBJ2-3 | TRBV15 | CATSRLGWEPSTDTQYF
many | NA | TRBJ2-7 | TRBV12-3/TRBV12-4 | CASSLTVPSEQYF
many | NA | TRBJ2-5 | TRBV9 | CASSPGSHPVWETQYF
many | NA | TRBJ2-2 | TRBV28 | CASSLTARDTNTGELFF
many | NA | TRBJ1-1 | TRBV29-1 | CSAWGTLNTEAFF
NA | TRBD1 | TRBJ2-5 | TRBV27 | CASSITARGLETQYF
many | NA | TRBJ2-1 | TRBV30 | CAWTTVGLLDKQFF
many | NA | TRBJ2-3 | TRBV30 | CAWSAWKSTDTQYF